Sequencing of this T cell receptor beta chain was carried out in a study of blood T cell repertoires in COVID-19. Overall study context: Collection of acute and convalescent COVID-19 samples took place in the United States, Italy and Spain. PBMCs, B-cell-depleted T cells, or T cells provided the cDNA or gDNA that made up the material.

CDR3 length: 16 residues. Trimming took off 3 bases at V and 1 base at J, with 12 bases between the two ends. Germline V gene lookup returns CDR1 LGHDT and CDR2 YNNKEL (reference sequence). Per the original data handling: How many nucleated cells were present was estimated from reference gene primer amplification. Repertoires were generated with immunoSEQ multiplex PCR, while TCRdb's copy carries only in-frame clones and drops some. Clone size and V and J calls were adopted from that table, with D and trimming inferred from the DNA. The data hold roughly 110,000 clones, with nearly 90% observed a single time.

The clonotype was recovered from a woman in her 70s who had recovered from COVID-19. Material: peripheral blood. The rearrangement joins TRBV3-1 (or the pseudogene TRBV3-2) to TRBJ2-2, with D perhaps TRBD1 (6 bases). CDR3: CASSHWPGQNTGELFF. The CDR3 DNA reads as TGTGCCAGCAGCCACTGGCCGGGACAGAACACCGGGGAGCTGTTTTTT.